This TCR beta chain was captured in a study of shared clonotypes between healthy human individuals. Study results and caveats: Genetic and exposure-history diversity was limited by the few donors. Generation probabilities were higher for clonotypes shared across all four sorted-subset donors than for unshared ones.

With respect to this clone: Its matching antigen is unknown.

Splitting of each subset's genomic DNA was done evenly across several immunoSEQ plates. Profiled with immunoSEQ multiplex PCR; TCRdb holds only in-frame clones, not every one. This table has 1 million to 1.3 million clones, around three quarters appearing once. Investigators divided CD4+ cells into CD45RA+ naive and CD45RA-negative memory subsets. Germline V gives CDR1 MNHEY, CDR2 SMNVEV (reference sequence). The V and J ends lost 11 bases and 3 bases, in that order; junction bases with no gene match: 7. The CDR3 length is 14 residues. This chain links TRBV27 with TRBJ2-1; 10 nucleotides match TRBD1. The sample taken for sequencing was memory CD4+ T cells from PBMCs. Subset of the sample: CD45RA-negative fraction. The clonotype comes from a man between 18 and 29 years old in good health. Some clones in this sample may be carry-over from other donors' samples. Written as DNA, the CDR3 is TGTGCCTCCAGGGGGACAGGGGTCTACAATGAGCAGTTCTTC. It yields the protein CASRGTGVYNEQFF.